These 31 T cell receptor beta chains were all obtained from the same sample, sequenced in a study of T cells in Graves' hyperthyroidism and ophthalmopathy. Amplified regions were TCR beta CDR3 sequences from RNA transcripts. The primer set for the first-round RT-PCR of the TCR CDR3 was HTBI. Each CDR3 protein is one row after TCRdb ran MiXCR on the multiplex PCR reads. The table has roughly 740,000 distinct CDR3 sequences, 15% to 20% seen once. The sequenced material came from blood. All receptors derive from a man aged 18-30 years with Graves' hyperthyroidism.

The table lists this clonotype with many counts. The chain recombines TRBV2 with TRBJ2-1, with no clear D. V was cut by 3 bases and J by 0 bases, with 18 bases left in between. From germline, CDR1 is SNHLY and CDR2 FYNNEI. The CDR3 runs to 18 residues. The CDR3 nucleotides read TGTGCCAGCAGTGAGAACCCCCAGCGCGGAAGCTCCTACAATGAGCAGTTCTTC. It is translated as CASSENPQRGSSYNEQFF. Full variable domain (remainder filled in from reference TRBV2 and TRBJ2-1): EPEVTQTPSHQVTQMGQEVILRCVPISNHLYFYWYRQILGQKVEFLVSFYNNEISEKSEIFDDQFSVERPDGSNFTLKIRSTKLEDSAMYFCASSENPQRGSSYNEQFFGPGTRLTVL.

This chain links TRBV27 with TRBJ1-5; D possibly corresponds to TRBD1 (6 bases). The length of the CDR3 is 16 residues. Trimming removed 5 bases from V and 0 bases from J, with 14 bases in between. Germline CDR1 and CDR2: MNHEY and SMNVEV (reference sequence). The CDR3 nucleotides are TGTGCCAGCAGTAGTCGGGGGCAGTATAGCAATCAGCCCCAGCATTTT. Protein product: CASSSRGQYSNQPQHF.

V gene TRBV20-1 combines with J gene TRBJ2-7, with TRBD1 matching 7 bases. Trimming took 1 base from V and 7 from J; bases not matched to a gene: 4. Germline loops: CDR1 DFQATT, CDR2 SNEGSKA (reference sequence). The CDR3 runs to 12 residues. DNA of the CDR3: TGCAGTGCTAGAGGGACAGGTTTGGAGCAGTACTTC. Amino acid sequence: CSARGTGLEQYF.

Many counts were recorded for this clonotype. The J gene is TRBJ2-5, the V gene TRBV12-3 or TRBV12-4; 9 bases are a match to TRBD1. V lost 10 bases, J lost 2 bases, and 20 bases stayed unmatched. This CDR3 is built from 18 residues. The CDR3 protein is CATAGPTGGGEIQETQYF. CDR3 bases: TGTGCCACCGCCGGCCCTACAGGGGGCGGGGAGATACAAGAGACCCAGTACTTC.

This clonotype was counted only a few times. The chain uses TRBV20-1 and TRBJ2-3; maybe TRBD2 (6 bases). Trimming took off 2 bases at V and 1 base at J, with 16 bases between the two ends. Germline V gene lookup returns CDR1 DFQATT and CDR2 SNEGSKA (reference sequence). This CDR3 has 16 amino acids. In DNA form, the CDR3 reads TGCAGTGCTAGACCGCTAGCGTCCCTTGGCACAGATACGCAGTATTTT. It is translated as CSARPLASLGTDTQYF.

The chain couples TRBV28 to TRBJ2-7; D not resolved. Germline values: CDR1 MDHEN, CDR2 SYDVKM. This CDR3 region has 15 residues. Deletions cut 2 bases from V and 0 bases from J, with 11 bases between. The CDR3 sequence is CASSLGPSFSYEQYF. The CDR3 nucleotides read TGTGCCAGCAGTTTAGGTCCCAGCTTCTCCTACGAGCAGTACTTC.

This clonotype appeared a few times. The chain employs TRBV28 and TRBJ1-2; maybe TRBD1 (6 bases). Trimming stripped 10 bases from V and 4 bases from J, with 10 bases between. The length of the CDR3 is 11 residues. Germline assignment: CDR1 MDHEN and CDR2 SYDVKM. In DNA, the CDR3 is TGTGCCATCCGACAGGTCTATGGCTACACCTTC. Amino acids: CAIRQVYGYTF.

The rearrangement links TRBV19 to TRBJ2-1; D possibly corresponds to TRBD2 (7 bases). Germline V gene lookup returns CDR1 LNHDA and CDR2 SQIVND (reference sequence). CDR3 length equals 15 residues. Trimming pared 3 bases from V and 9 bases from J, leaving 18 bases between. The CDR3 DNA is TGTGCCAGTAGTATCTCGGCCCGGGGAGGGGGTGAGCAGTTCTTC. This gives the protein CASSISARGGGEQFF.

This clonotype was counted only a few times. This chain links TRBV29-1 with TRBJ1-1; 7 nucleotides align to TRBD1. With V trimmed by 5 bases and J by 6 bases, 3 bases remained unmatched. The CDR3 is made up of 11 amino acids. CDR1 SQVTM and CDR2 ANQGSEA come from the germline V gene. The CDR3 region is CSVPTGPEAFF. In DNA form, the CDR3 reads TGCAGCGTTCCGACAGGGCCTGAAGCTTTCTTT. Full variable domain (rest looked up from reference TRBV29-1 and TRBJ1-1): SAVISQKPSRDICQRGTSLTIQCQVDSQVTMMFWYRQQPGQSLTLIATANQGSEATYESGFVIDKFPISRPNLTFSTLTVSNMSPEDSSIYLCSVPTGPEAFFGQGTRLTVV.

There are many counts of this clonotype. Written as DNA, the CDR3 is TGTGCCAGCAGTTTAGGTTGGGGACTTAATGAAAAACTGTTTTTT. Its translation is CASSLGWGLNEKLFF. The V call is TRBV12-3 or TRBV12-4, the J call TRBJ1-4; maybe TRBD1 (5 bases). V shed 1 base and J shed 4 bases, with 10 bases lying between them. CDR3 length equals 15 residues.

This clonotype has ten or more counts. V is TRBV28 and J is TRBJ2-7, with a tentative D call TRBD2 (5 bases). V was pared by 3 bases and J by 3 bases, with 12 bases between. The CDR3 has 14 residues. Germline V gene lookup returns CDR1 MDHEN and CDR2 SYDVKM. Here the CDR3 DNA reads TGTGCCAGCAGTTTGAACGGGGAGAACTACGAGCAGTACTTC. This translates into CASSLNGENYEQYF.

Only a few counts were recorded for this clonotype. Its ends do not fully match the called genes, so a read error is possible. The chain carries TRBV12-3 or TRBV12-4 and TRBJ1-1; D unclear. This CDR3 comprises 13 residues. DNA of the CDR3: TGTGCCAGCAGTTTTAAAAGGAACGCTGAAGCTTTCTTT. It encodes CASSFKRNAEAFF.

This sequence joins TRBV2 and TRBJ2-1, with 10 bases aligning to TRBD2. This CDR3 is 15 amino acids long. CDR1 is SNHLY, CDR2 FYNNEI, per germline. The V segment lost 9 bases and the J segment 4 bases; nucleotides outside the gene matches: 9. Here the CDR3 DNA reads TGTGCCAGTGCTCCGGGACTAGCGACTTACAATGAGCAGTTCTTC. This sequence encodes CASAPGLATYNEQFF. Using reference TRBV2 and TRBJ2-1 for the parts outside the CDR3, the full variable domain is EPEVTQTPSHQVTQMGQEVILRCVPISNHLYFYWYRQILGQKVEFLVSFYNNEISEKSEIFDDQFSVERPDGSNFTLKIRSTKLEDSAMYFCASAPGLATYNEQFFGPGTRLTVL.

This clonotype was counted many times. V usage is TRBV12-3 or TRBV12-4 and J usage is TRBJ2-3; D unresolved. The V end was cut by 6 bases, the J end by 4 bases, with 32 bases between. There are 20 residues in the CDR3. The CDR3 nucleotides are TGTGCCAGCAGCCAATACCCCGGACGGTACGGAGCCGCCGGCGCAGATACGCAGTATTTT. This sequence encodes CASSQYPGRYGAAGADTQYF.

The chain uses TRBV19 and TRBJ2-7; 13 bases map to TRBD2. V lost 3 bases and J lost 1; bases outside the gene matches: 6. This CDR3 is 17 amino acids long. The germline V gene has CDR1 LNHDA and CDR2 SQIVND (reference sequence). The chain's CDR3 is CASSIGTSGTSSYEQYF. The CDR3 DNA follows: TGTGCCAGTAGTATCGGGACTAGCGGGACCTCTTCCTACGAGCAGTACTTC.

The rearrangement joins TRBV29-1 to TRBJ2-1, with TRBD2 identical over 8 bases. Trimming took 5 bases from V and 6 from J; bases not matched to a gene: 9. Germline values: CDR1 SQVTM, CDR2 ANQGSEA. This CDR3 contains 14 residues. CDR3 region: CSVTRSSGTNEQFF. The CDR3 DNA follows: TGCAGCGTTACCCGGAGTAGCGGGACCAATGAGCAGTTCTTC.

The chain combines TRBV28 with TRBJ2-1, with a possible D match to TRBD2 (7 bases). Germline CDR1 MDHEN, CDR2 SYDVKM. Trimming shortened V by 6 bases and J by 7 bases, and 16 bases separated the two germline ends. The CDR3 contains 14 residues. CDR3 sequence reads: CASSRGREINEQFF. The CDR3, as DNA: TGTGCCAGCAGCCGGGGGCGGGAGATAAATGAGCAGTTCTTC.

This clonotype turned up a few times. The V gene is TRBV6-1, the J gene TRBJ2-5; TRBD1 agrees at 7 bases. Per the germline V gene, CDR1 is MNHNS and CDR2 is SASEGT. The V and J ends lost 3 bases and 5 bases, in that order; junction bases with no gene match: 9. The length of the CDR3 is 15 residues. DNA for the CDR3: TGTGCCAGCAGTGATACGACAGGGTTCGGGGAGACCCAGTACTTC. Translation: CASSDTTGFGETQYF.

The V gene is TRBV20-1, the J gene TRBJ2-3, with D unresolved. The CDR3 is 17 amino acids. The germline CDR1 and CDR2 sequences are DFQATT and SNEGSKA (reference sequence). With 5 bases removed from V and 0 bases from J, the gap between germline ends came to 21 bases. The CDR3 loop is CSAPNPDTTYSTDTQYF. The CDR3 nucleotides read TGCAGTGCTCCTAACCCCGACACGACCTATAGCACAGATACGCAGTATTTT.

As to this clonotype: Possible read error: a much larger clone is one base away. This sequence joins TRBV28 and TRBJ2-1; 10 bases align to TRBD2. Germline V lookup: CDR1 MDHEN, CDR2 SYDVKM. This CDR3 has 15 residues. The CDR3 sequence: CASSPIGLAGDEQSF. CDR3 DNA: TGTGCCAGCAGCCCGATAGGGCTAGCGGGAGATGAGCAGTCCTTC.

This clonotype has only a few counts. The chain couples TRBV5-1 to TRBJ2-5; 11 bases align to TRBD2. This CDR3 region has 16 residues. The V segment lost 4 bases and the J segment 2 bases; nucleotides outside the gene matches: 7. Germline loops: CDR1 SGHRS, CDR2 YFSETQ. Here the CDR3 DNA reads TGCGCCAGCAGCCGCTTTAGCGGGAGGGGGCAAGAGACCCAGTACTTC. Amino acids: CASSRFSGRGQETQYF.

Many counts were recorded for this clonotype. The chain uses TRBV20-1 and TRBJ2-5; TRBD1 aligns across 10 bases. CDR1 and CDR2 (germline): DFQATT, SNEGSKA (reference sequence). The CDR3 totals 11 residues. CDR3 sequence (DNA): TGCAGCAGGACAGGGGGGGAGACCCAGTACTTC. Translation: CSRTGGETQYF.

This chain links TRBV13 with TRBJ1-4; TRBD1 matches at 7 bases. Germline CDR1 PRHDT, CDR2 FYEKMQ (reference sequence). With V trimmed by 5 bases and J by 3 bases, 3 bases remained unmatched. There are 14 residues in the CDR3. CDR3 protein: CASSNRGPNEKLFF. CDR3 bases: TGTGCCAGCAGCAACAGGGGACCTAATGAAAAACTGTTTTTT.

This clonotype was observed a handful of times. Germline and junction disagree at one end, which may indicate a read error. The V gene is TRBV10-3, the J gene TRBJ2-7; D call uncertain. The CDR3 loop spans 13 amino acids. Germline V gene data show CDR1 as ENHRY and CDR2 as SYGVKD. The CDR3 DNA sequence: TGTGCCACCACCTCGAAGACACCCTATGAGCAGTACTTC. This codes for CATTSKTPYEQYF.

This clonotype was seen repeatedly, ten times or more. V usage is TRBV28 and J usage is TRBJ1-2; 10 bases are a match to TRBD1. Trimming at V came to 8 bases and at J to 7 bases, leaving 7 bases not matched to a gene. Germline loops: CDR1 MDHEN, CDR2 SYDVKM. This CDR3 has 13 amino acids. Written as DNA, the CDR3 is TGTGCCAGCCGAGGGACAGGGGAGTTTGGCTACACCTTC. It codes for CASRGTGEFGYTF.

In this sample, this clonotype turned up many times. The chain employs TRBV6-2 or TRBV6-3 and TRBJ2-7; no clear D gene. The CDR3 length is 13 residues. V was trimmed by 3 bases and J by 4 bases, leaving 10 bases between them. Germline-derived CDR1 and CDR2 are MNHEY and SVGEGT. The DNA of the CDR3 is TGTGCCAGCAGTTATTCCGGTCTTTACGAGCAGTACTTC. Protein sequence: CASSYSGLYEQYF.

Ten or more counts support this clonotype. This chain uses TRBV2 with TRBJ2-7; D not resolved. Per germline, CDR1 SNHLY and CDR2 FYNNEI. V gave up 6 bases and J gave up 0 bases, with 6 bases separating them. The CDR3 consists of 12 residues. As DNA, the CDR3 is TGTGCCAGCAGGAGCGACTCCTACGAGCAGTACTTC. Protein sequence: CASRSDSYEQYF. Filled out from reference TRBV2 and TRBJ2-7, the complete variable domain reads EPEVTQTPSHQVTQMGQEVILRCVPISNHLYFYWYRQILGQKVEFLVSFYNNEISEKSEIFDDQFSVERPDGSNFTLKIRSTKLEDSAMYFCASRSDSYEQYFGPGTRLTVT.

V and J are TRBV7-9 and TRBJ1-1; D gene uncertain. CDR3 length: 13 residues. Deletions cut 8 bases from V and 3 bases from J, with 13 bases between. Germline CDR1 SEHNR, CDR2 FQNEAQ (reference sequence). CDR3 nucleotides: TGTGCCAGCGCGGCCCGTCCGGACACTGAAGCTTTCTTT. It encodes CASAARPDTEAFF.

This clonotype appeared a few times. V and J are TRBV12-3 or TRBV12-4 and TRBJ2-1; weak D call: TRBD2 (6 bases). The CDR3 sequence is 15 residues long. V dropped 5 bases and J dropped 15 bases, with 26 bases sitting between them. CDR3 region: CASSPPGFSGRVSFF. The CDR3 DNA is TGTGCCAGCAGTCCACCAGGCTTTAGCGGTCGAGTCTCGTTCTTC.

This clonotype has a count of ten or more. The chain is built from TRBV28 and TRBJ2-1, with 13 nucleotides matching TRBD2. CDR3 size: 14 residues. The J segment lost 11 bases and the V segment lost 5 bases, leaving 6 bases of the junction unmatched. Germline loops: CDR1 MDHEN, CDR2 SYDVKM. The CDR3 DNA sequence: TGTGCCAGCAGTGCGGGACTAGCGGGAATCAAGCAGTTCTTC. It translates to CASSAGLAGIKQFF.

The chain is built from TRBV29-1 and TRBJ2-3; D gene ambiguous. The germline gives CDR1 SQVTM, CDR2 ANQGSEA. The CDR3 length is 11 residues. The germline V and J ends were trimmed by 7 bases and 5 bases, with 10 bases remaining between them. CDR3 region: CSARGEDTQYF. The CDR3 nucleotides read TGCAGCGCCAGAGGTGAAGATACGCAGTATTTT.